The sample holds a few counts of the clone carrying this TCR beta chain. Its antigen is currently unknown. A read error may account for a junction end that differs from germline. From 10 ml of fresh peripheral blood, PBMCs were isolated. This sample is part of a study of T cells in Graves' hyperthyroidism and ophthalmopathy. About the study: Staff took peripheral blood when the initial diagnosis was made, before any treatment began.

RNA transcripts gave rise to amplified TCR beta CDR3 regions. RT-PCR in the first round (using the HTBI primer set) targeted the TCR CDR3. Each CDR3 protein gets one entry after TCRdb re-called the multiplex PCR reads with MiXCR. The sample lists over 450,000 distinct CDR3 sequences, roughly 18% occurring once. Study-wide results and limits: Ophthalmopathy onset followed model prediction by a median approximately seven months.

Sample: blood. This sequence originates from a woman aged 18-30 years with Graves' ophthalmopathy.

The CDR3 DNA reads TGTGCCGGCAGTGTTTCCTTCTGGGATGAGCAGTTCTTC. Translation: CAGSVSFWDEQFF. The chain uses TRBV2 and TRBJ2-1; D is undetermined. Per germline, CDR1 SNHLY and CDR2 FYNNEI. The CDR3 loop spans 13 amino acids.